In this sample, the clone carrying this T cell receptor (beta chain) turned up a few times. Its antigen is unidentified. The CDR3 extends over 14 amino acids. V lost 3 bases and J 5 bases, leaving 13 bases between the germline ends. Germline-derived CDR1 and CDR2 are SEHNR and FQNEAQ (reference sequence). The sample belongs to a study of CD8 T cells in ankylosing spondylitis. Study observations and caveats: Earlier authors reported some of these motif variants in reactive arthritis synovial fluid and blood. Clones linked to disease, bearing a CD8+ phenotype, were relatively rare in peripheral blood. In ankylosing spondylitis patients, matched synovial fluid reportedly showed significant enrichment of disease-linked clones. In ankylosing spondylitis blood, a motif of eight highly homologous TCR beta variants appeared characteristic.

Construction of TCR beta libraries was performed using quantitative 5'-RACE with molecular barcodes. Via MiXCR, TCRdb re-called the 5' RACE reads, giving one row per CDR3 protein. The repertoire holds about 450,000 distinct CDR3 sequences, with roughly 27% as singletons. The TCR comes from a male donor with ankylosing spondylitis. This chain links TRBV7-9 with TRBJ1-1, with a tentative D call TRBD1 (5 bases). Sequencing was performed on blood, either unsorted or a sorted T cell fraction (not recorded which). CDR3 residues: CASSFVQGGTEAFF. As DNA, the CDR3 is TGTGCCAGCAGCTTCGTTCAGGGTGGAACTGAAGCTTTCTTT. The complete variable domain, with remaining parts taken from reference TRBV7-9 and TRBJ1-1, reads DTGVSQNPRHKITKRGQNVTFRCDPISEHNRLYWYRQTLGQGPEFLTYFQNEAQLEKSRLLSDRFSAERPKGSFSTLEIQRTEQGDSAMYLCASSFVQGGTEAFFGQGTRLTVV.